One and the same sample provided the 20 T cell receptor beta chains below, sequenced in a study of T cells in Graves' hyperthyroidism and ophthalmopathy. Amplification targeted TCR beta CDR3 regions from RNA transcripts. The TCR CDR3 was amplified in a first-round RT-PCR using the HTBI primer set. Using its own MiXCR run on the multiplex PCR reads, TCRdb lists one record per CDR3 protein. The table shows a few hundred thousand distinct CDR3 sequences, with about 17% occurring only once. Sequencing was done on a sample of blood. The receptor source for this set is a woman between 55 and 75 years old with Graves' ophthalmopathy.

This clonotype occurred a few times. The rearrangement links TRBV19 to TRBJ1-5; D possibly corresponds to TRBD1 (5 bases). The CDR3 extends over 13 amino acids. The V end was cut by 10 bases, the J end by 4 bases, with 14 bases between. From germline, CDR1 is LNHDA and CDR2 SQIVND (reference sequence). The CDR3 reads CATKGEGNQPQHF. The DNA for the CDR3 is TGTGCCACGAAAGGGGAGGGAAATCAGCCCCAGCATTTT.

Many counts were recorded for this clonotype. The V gene is TRBV15, the J gene TRBJ2-7; D not resolved. V lost 3 bases, J lost 5 bases, and 11 bases lay in between. This CDR3 is built from 13 residues. Germline CDR1 is LNHNV and CDR2 is YYDKDF (reference sequence). CDR3 residues: CATSRSLGDEQYF. The CDR3 DNA sequence: TGTGCCACCAGCAGGTCGCTGGGCGACGAGCAGTACTTC. The full variable domain, with the rest looked up from reference TRBV15 and TRBJ2-7, is DAMVIQNPRYQVTQFGKPVTLSCSQTLNHNVMYWYQQKSSQAPKLLFHYYDKDFNNEADTPDNFQSRRPNTSFCFLDIRSPGLGDTAMYLCATSRSLGDEQYFGPGTRLTVT.

CDR3 protein: CSAGQGNSPLHF. CDR3 bases: TGCAGTGCTGGACAGGGTAATTCACCCCTCCACTTT. The rearrangement joins TRBV20-1 to TRBJ1-6; 8 bases fit TRBD1. CDR1 and CDR2 (germline): DFQATT, SNEGSKA (reference sequence). The CDR3 is 12 residues long. V lost 5 bases to trimming and J lost 6 bases; unmatched junction nucleotides: 0.

This chain connects TRBV29-1 to TRBJ1-3; D unclear. Trimming left V 6 bases short and J 8 bases short, with 8 bases between. There are 10 residues in the CDR3. Germline values: CDR1 SQVTM, CDR2 ANQGSEA. The CDR3 region is CSVLRDTIYF. CDR3 DNA: TGCAGCGTACTTAGGGACACCATATATTTT.

The rearrangement uses TRBV5-1 and TRBJ2-3, with 9 bases aligning to TRBD1. V shed 4 bases and J 3 bases; nucleotides not matched to a gene: 15. Germline V gene lookup returns CDR1 SGHRS and CDR2 YFSETQ. This CDR3 is built from 18 residues. CDR3 protein: CASSPGIRRTGDTDTQYF. DNA for the CDR3: TGCGCCAGCAGCCCCGGTATTCGCAGGACAGGGGATACAGATACGCAGTATTTT. The whole variable domain, remainder taken from reference TRBV5-1 and TRBJ2-3, is KAGVTQTPRYLIKTRGQQVTLSCSPISGHRSVSWYQQTPGQGLQFLFEYFSETQRNKGNFPGRFSGRQFSNSRSEMNVSTLELGDSALYLCASSPGIRRTGDTDTQYFGPGTRLTVL.

This chain joins TRBV6-5 and TRBJ2-1; possible D gene TRBD1, 5 bases. V was shortened by 0 bases and J by 8 bases, with 17 bases between the two germline ends. This CDR3 contains 16 residues. The germline V gene encodes CDR1 MNHEY and CDR2 SVGAGI. CDR3 loop: CASSYSFKQGDHEQFF. CDR3 nucleotide sequence: TGTGCCAGCAGTTACTCGTTTAAGCAGGGCGATCATGAGCAGTTCTTC.

The chain couples TRBV19 to TRBJ1-1; 8 nucleotides match TRBD1. The CDR3 covers 15 residues. CDR1 and CDR2 from the germline V gene are LNHDA and SQIVND (reference sequence). V shed 6 bases and J 1 base; nucleotides not matched to a gene: 7. CDR3 protein: CASSQGQGENTEAFF. In DNA, the CDR3 is TGTGCCAGTAGCCAAGGACAGGGCGAGAACACTGAAGCTTTCTTT. The whole variable domain, remainder taken from reference TRBV19 and TRBJ1-1, is DGGITQSPKYLFRKEGQNVTLSCEQNLNHDAMYWYRQDPGQGLRLIYYSQIVNDFQKGDIAEGYSVSREKKESFPLTVTSAQKNPTAFYLCASSQGQGENTEAFFGQGTRLTVV.

On this clonotype itself: This may be a read error, as it is one base from a much larger clone. This rearrangement joins TRBV7-2 to TRBJ2-5; D is perhaps TRBD2 (6 bases). This CDR3 has 13 residues. The germline CDR1 and CDR2 sequences are SGHTA and FQGNSA. CDR3: CACSFRSGETQYF. DNA for the CDR3: TGTGCCTGCAGCTTTAGGAGCGGGGAGACCCAGTACTTC.

Ten or more counts support this clonotype. The genes are TRBV5-1 and TRBJ2-1; no definite D call. The germline V gene has CDR1 SGHRS and CDR2 YFSETQ. The CDR3 has 13 residues. V lost 5 bases to trimming and J lost 4 bases, with 10 bases between them. The CDR3 coding sequence is TGCGCCAGCAGTGGGCGCCCGTACAATGAGCAGTTCTTC. Protein product: CASSGRPYNEQFF.

The V gene is TRBV20-1, the J gene TRBJ1-1; no clear D gene. V lost 3 bases, J lost 0 bases, and 14 bases lay in between. This CDR3 contains 15 residues. Germline CDR1 and CDR2: DFQATT and SNEGSKA (reference sequence). The CDR3 DNA reads TGCAGTGCTAGTGGAGACATGAGAATGAACACTGAAGCTTTCTTT. This encodes CSASGDMRMNTEAFF.

This rearrangement joins TRBV10-3 to TRBJ1-3; weak D call: TRBD1 (5 bases). V was trimmed by 6 bases and J by 2 bases, leaving 17 bases between them. The CDR3 is made up of 16 amino acids. Germline V gene data show CDR1 as ENHRY and CDR2 as SYGVKD. This chain's CDR3 is CAISSSQGTPGNTIYF. The CDR3 coding sequence is TGTGCCATCAGCAGCAGTCAGGGCACCCCTGGAAACACCATATATTTT.

DNA of the CDR3: TGTGCCATCAGTGGGGGCAAAAACATTCAGTACTTC. Translation gives CAISGGKNIQYF. The chain links TRBV10-3 to TRBJ2-4; D remains ambiguous. The CDR3 loop spans 12 amino acids. Between the trimmed V and J ends, which lost 4 bases and 3 bases, there was a span of 4 bases. CDR1 is ENHRY and CDR2 is SYGVKD in the germline V gene.

The gene calls are TRBV5-5 and TRBJ1-1; D gene ambiguous. Deletions cut 4 bases from V and 10 bases from J, with 14 bases between. This CDR3 spans 12 amino acids. CDR1 and CDR2 (germline): SGHKS, YYEKEE (reference sequence). The CDR3 here is CASSESTRGAFF. For the CDR3, the DNA is TGTGCCAGCAGCGAGAGTACCCGGGGAGCTTTCTTT.

This clonotype was detected only a few times. This chain links TRBV4-1 with TRBJ1-1; no clear D gene. This CDR3 region has 12 residues. CDR1 and CDR2 (germline): MGHRA, YSYEKL. The germline V and J ends were trimmed by 0 bases and 10 bases, with 9 bases remaining between them. The DNA of the CDR3 is TGCGCCAGCAGCCAAGACGAGGCTCCAGCTTTCTTT. Protein sequence: CASSQDEAPAFF.

This clonotype was counted only a few times. One junction end disagrees with the germline gene, perhaps due to a read error. This sequence joins TRBV28 and TRBJ2-1, with TRBD2 matching 14 bases. Per the germline V gene, CDR1 is MDHEN and CDR2 is SYDVKM. This CDR3 is built from 16 residues. CDR3 residues: CASSLGRLAGGDEQLF. CDR3 nucleotides: TGTGCCAGCAGTTTAGGGCGACTAGCGGGAGGGGATGAGCAGCTCTTC.

This clonotype has ten or more counts. The chain employs TRBV20-1 and TRBJ2-7; 8 bases match TRBD2. The CDR3 spans 14 residues. V shed 6 bases, J shed 1 base, and the junction held 8 bases outside the gene matches. Germline V gene lookup returns CDR1 DFQATT and CDR2 SNEGSKA (reference sequence). The CDR3 reads CSAHRTGGSYEQYF. For the CDR3, the DNA is TGCAGTGCCCACCGGACGGGAGGGTCCTACGAGCAGTACTTC.

The sample holds many counts of this clonotype. The gene calls are TRBV6-2 or TRBV6-3 and TRBJ2-1; TRBD2 is a possible D gene (5 bases). V was shortened by 2 bases and J by 6 bases, with 14 bases between the two germline ends. Germline CDR1 is MNHEY and CDR2 is SVGEGT. The CDR3 contains 15 residues. The CDR3 DNA reads TGTGCCAGCAGTTACCGGCACCTAGCCGCCAATGAGCAGTTCTTC. The encoded protein is CASSYRHLAANEQFF.

The rearrangement joins TRBV29-1 to TRBJ2-7; a weak D match, TRBD2 (6 bases). This CDR3 comprises 13 residues. Trimming took 4 bases from V and 4 from J, leaving 14 bases between them. Germline V gives CDR1 SQVTM, CDR2 ANQGSEA. For the CDR3, the DNA is TGCAGCGTTGTCCTCGGAGGGAGATACGAGCAGTACTTC. Amino acid sequence: CSVVLGGRYEQYF.

Ten or more counts support this clonotype. The CDR3 spells CASRGQPDSYNEQFF. In DNA, the CDR3 is TGTGCCAGCAGAGGACAGCCCGACTCCTACAATGAGCAGTTCTTC. The J gene is TRBJ2-1, the V gene TRBV2; D may be TRBD1 (6 bases). Between the trimmed V and J ends, which lost 6 bases and 0 bases, there was a span of 12 bases. Germline V gene data show CDR1 as SNHLY and CDR2 as FYNNEI. The CDR3 loop spans 15 amino acids.

In this sample, this clonotype turned up many times. The gene calls are TRBV6-1 and TRBJ1-2; 10 bases fit TRBD1. Trimming cost V 5 bases and J 8 bases; bases outside gene matches: 11. This CDR3 spans 15 amino acids. Germline CDR1 MNHNS, CDR2 SASEGT. As DNA, the CDR3 is TGTGCCAGCAGTTCAACCGGGACAGGGGCTGCGGGCTACACCTTC. Translated: CASSSTGTGAAGYTF.